These 21 T cell receptor beta chains were all obtained from the same sample, sequenced in a study of identical twins. TCRdb analysed the 5' RACE reads with MiXCR anew, one entry per CDR3 protein. The table records some 710,000 distinct CDR3 sequences, 5.5% to 6.5% of them present only once. Material for sequencing was naive T cells sorted from blood. These receptors all stem from a young man in good health.

This clonotype was detected a few times. The rearrangement joins TRBV7-8 to TRBJ2-5; 8 bases match TRBD2. V lost 6 bases and J lost 5; bases outside the gene matches: 11. Germline V gives CDR1 SGHVS, CDR2 FQNEAQ. CDR3 length: 15 residues. The CDR3 loop reads CASRETSAVWETQYF. Written as DNA, the CDR3 is TGTGCCAGCAGGGAGACTAGCGCGGTTTGGGAGACCCAGTACTTC. Full variable domain (remainder filled in from reference TRBV7-8 and TRBJ2-5): GAGVSQSPRYKVAKRGQDVALRCDPISGHVSLFWYQQALGQGPEFLTYFQNEAQLDKSGLPSDRFFAERPEGSVSTLKIQRTQQEDSAVYLCASRETSAVWETQYFGPGTRLLVL.

This clonotype was observed a handful of times. At one of its ends the junction is not consistent with the germline gene, which may arise from a read error. The chain uses TRBV2 and TRBJ2-3; 8 positions match TRBD2. The CDR3 loop spans 18 amino acids. CDR1 is SNHLY and CDR2 is FYNNEI in the germline V gene. The CDR3 DNA is TGTGCCAGCAGTCAAGCTCCCGGGGGGGCAAAGGGGACAGATACGCAGTATTTT. Protein sequence: CASSQAPGGAKGTDTQYF.

This clonotype was counted only a few times. V and J are TRBV2 and TRBJ1-2; perhaps TRBD1 as D (6 bases). The CDR3 totals 14 residues. Trimming shortened V by 4 bases and J by 4 bases, and 13 bases separated the two germline ends. Germline values: CDR1 SNHLY, CDR2 FYNNEI. CDR3 nucleotides: TGTGCCAGCAGTGTCCCGGACAGATCCTATGGCTACACCTTC. Amino acid sequence: CASSVPDRSYGYTF.

A word on this clonotype: A much bigger clone sits one base away, suggesting this may be a read error. The chain recombines TRBV20-1 with TRBJ2-1, with TRBD2 matching 7 bases. CDR1 is DFQATT, CDR2 SNEGSKA, per germline (reference sequence). The CDR3 has 16 residues. The DNA for the CDR3 is TGCAGTGCTAGAGTCCATGCGGGAGATTCCTACAATCAGCAGTTCTTC. The encoded protein is CSARVHAGDSYNQQFF.

This clonotype was recorded at least ten times. The chain couples TRBV20-1 to TRBJ2-1; D is perhaps TRBD1 or TRBD2 (5 bases each). Trimming took 3 bases from V and 3 from J, leaving 21 bases between them. The CDR3 loop spans 17 amino acids. CDR1 is DFQATT and CDR2 is SNEGSKA in the germline V gene (reference sequence). CDR3 coding DNA: TGCAGTGCTAGCCCCGAGGGAGTGGGGGTAAGCTACAATGAGCAGTTCTTC. It codes for CSASPEGVGVSYNEQFF.

The table lists this clonotype with a few counts. The chain links TRBV20-1 to TRBJ2-2; 10 bases line up with TRBD1. Germline CDR1 and CDR2: DFQATT and SNEGSKA (reference sequence). V shed 1 base, J shed 7 bases, and the junction held 9 bases outside the gene matches. CDR3 length equals 16 residues. The CDR3 coding sequence is TGCAGTGCTAGAGTAGGGACAGGGGCCCACGGCGGGGAGCTGTTTTTT. It specifies CSARVGTGAHGGELFF.

In the case of this clonotype: Here the CDR3 omits its conserved ending phenylalanine or tryptophan, so a read error is the likely source. The chain joins TRBV10-3 to TRBJ2-1; TRBD2 is a possible D gene (6 bases). This CDR3 spans 15 amino acids. Trimming stripped 4 bases from V and 6 bases from J, with 16 bases between. Per germline, CDR1 ENHRY and CDR2 SYGVKD. The CDR3 protein is CAISGGAGQGNEQFC. CDR3 in DNA: TGTGCCATCAGTGGTGGAGCGGGTCAAGGCAATGAGCAGTTCTGC.

The rearrangement links TRBV2 to TRBJ1-1; 8 bases align to TRBD1. This CDR3 spans 14 amino acids. The J segment lost 5 bases and the V segment lost 3 bases, leaving 5 bases of the junction unmatched. Looked up from germline, CDR1 is SNHLY and CDR2 is FYNNEI. CDR3 in DNA: TGTGCCAGCAGTGACGGACAGGGAGGGACTGAAGCTTTCTTT. Translated: CASSDGQGGTEAFF.

The chain couples TRBV12-3 or TRBV12-4 to TRBJ2-4; D could derive from TRBD1 or TRBD2 (7 bases each). With 6 bases removed from V and 5 bases from J, the gap between germline ends came to 17 bases. This CDR3 contains 15 residues. The CDR3 DNA is TGTGCCAGCAGCCATCCCAGGGGGGGCGAAAACATTCAGTACTTC. It yields the protein CASSHPRGGENIQYF.

This clonotype was seen only a few times. The rearrangement links TRBV6-1 to TRBJ2-1, with D unresolved. The ends were cut back, 3 bases at V and 9 bases at J, with 6 bases in the middle. CDR1 and CDR2 from the germline V gene are MNHNS and SASEGT. The CDR3 runs 11 residues. The chain's CDR3 is CASSDLVEQFF. As DNA, the CDR3 is TGTGCCAGCAGTGACCTGGTTGAGCAGTTCTTC.

This clonotype was observed a few times. The gene calls are TRBV6-5 and TRBJ1-4; D ambiguous. The CDR3 runs to 16 residues. CDR1 is MNHEY, CDR2 SVGAGI, per germline. V was pared by 0 bases and J by 7 bases, with 15 bases between. The CDR3 protein is CASSYSNGGIPEKLFF. CDR3 DNA: TGTGCCAGCAGTTACTCGAACGGAGGGATCCCTGAAAAACTGTTTTTT.

At least ten counts were recorded for this clonotype. The chain couples TRBV4-2 to TRBJ2-7; 15 positions match TRBD2. This CDR3 contains 15 residues. The germline V gene has CDR1 LGHNA and CDR2 YNFKEQ. Germline trimming cut 4 bases from V and 4 bases from J; bases unmatched to any gene: 2. The CDR3 reads CASSRGLAGGYEQYF. CDR3 DNA: TGTGCCAGCAGCCGCGGACTAGCGGGAGGGTACGAGCAGTACTTC.

This clonotype has a count of ten or more. The chain combines TRBV15 with TRBJ2-3, with a possible D match to TRBD2 (5 bases). This CDR3 has 13 residues. Trimming cost V 8 bases and J 1 base, with 10 bases left between them. Germline V gene sequence: CDR1 LNHNV, CDR2 YYDKDF (reference sequence). The CDR3 here is CATGRGGTDTQYF. The CDR3 DNA follows: TGTGCCACCGGGAGAGGAGGCACAGATACGCAGTATTTT.

This clonotype was seen at least ten times. This rearrangement joins TRBV12-3 or TRBV12-4 to TRBJ2-4; 7 nucleotides line up with TRBD1. This CDR3 comprises 14 residues. V was clipped by 3 bases and J by 10 bases; unmatched bases: 9. In DNA, the CDR3 is TGTGCCAGCAGTTTTAGTCAGGGGGATGGGATTCAGTACTTC. As protein: CASSFSQGDGIQYF.

The CDR3, as DNA: TGTGCCAGCAGCGTAGGTACTAGCGGGATGAATGAGCAGTTCTTC. Translating gives CASSVGTSGMNEQFF. V and J are TRBV9 and TRBJ2-1; 10 positions match TRBD2. J gave up 7 bases and V 0 bases, and 4 bases lay outside the gene matches. The CDR3 is 15 residues long. CDR1 SGDLS and CDR2 YYNGEE come from the germline V gene.

At least ten counts were recorded for this clonotype. The J gene is TRBJ2-1, the V gene TRBV11-2; TRBD1 or TRBD2 may be the D gene (7 bases each). Trimming shortened V by 7 bases and J by 0 bases, and 13 bases separated the two germline ends. Germline lookup yields CDR1 SGHAT and CDR2 FQNNGV. This CDR3 is 15 amino acids long. DNA for the CDR3: TGTGCCAGCACCCGGGGGGACAGCTCCTACAATGAGCAGTTCTTC. Its translation is CASTRGDSSYNEQFF. The full variable domain, with the rest looked up from reference TRBV11-2 and TRBJ2-1, is EAGVAQSPRYKIIEKRQSVAFWCNPISGHATLYWYQQILGQGPKLLIQFQNNGVVDDSQLPKDRFSAERLKGVDSTLKIQPAKLEDSAVYLCASTRGDSSYNEQFFGPGTRLTVL.

This clonotype was observed a few times. The chain joins TRBV6-2 or TRBV6-3 to TRBJ1-5, with D hard to call. V gave up 5 bases and J gave up 6 bases, with 11 bases separating them. CDR1 and CDR2 (germline): MNHEY, SVGEGT. There are 13 residues in the CDR3. The CDR3 DNA sequence: TGTGCCAGCAGTGCGTCCTCAGGTCAGCCCCAGCATTTT. This encodes CASSASSGQPQHF.

The gene calls are TRBV28 and TRBJ1-4; weak D call: TRBD1 (5 bases). The V and J ends lost 3 bases and 2 bases respectively, with 16 bases between them. The CDR3 extends over 17 amino acids. CDR1 and CDR2 (germline): MDHEN, SYDVKM. As DNA, the CDR3 is TGTGCCAGCAGTTTCCTTTTGGGGCGGGCGACTAATGAAAAACTGTTTTTT. Translation gives CASSFLLGRATNEKLFF.

This clonotype came up a few times. As DNA, the CDR3 is TGTGCCAGCAGCTTAAGTGAGCAGTTCTTC. This sequence encodes CASSLSEQFF. The chain recombines TRBV7-9 with TRBJ2-1; D call uncertain. The CDR3 has 10 residues. Trimming cost V 2 bases and J 9 bases, with 2 bases left between them. In germline, CDR1 is SEHNR, CDR2 FQNEAQ (reference sequence).

This clonotype was seen at least ten times. The rearrangement joins TRBV27 to TRBJ2-1; no firm D call. The germline CDR1 and CDR2 sequences are MNHEY and SMNVEV (reference sequence). CDR3 length equals 14 residues. V dropped 2 bases and J dropped 7 bases, with 12 bases sitting between them. CDR3 nucleotide sequence: TGTGCCAGCAGTTTACCTGTCAGTCCGAATGAGCAGTTCTTC. Amino acids: CASSLPVSPNEQFF.

This chain links TRBV7-9 with TRBJ2-1, with D unclear. CDR3 length equals 13 residues. Trimming pared 1 base from V and 10 bases from J, leaving 11 bases between. Germline CDR1 is SEHNR and CDR2 is FQNEAQ (reference sequence). The CDR3 region has the DNA TGTGCCAGCAGCTTAGGGGCGTCCTCGGAGCAGTTCTTC. This sequence encodes CASSLGASSEQFF.